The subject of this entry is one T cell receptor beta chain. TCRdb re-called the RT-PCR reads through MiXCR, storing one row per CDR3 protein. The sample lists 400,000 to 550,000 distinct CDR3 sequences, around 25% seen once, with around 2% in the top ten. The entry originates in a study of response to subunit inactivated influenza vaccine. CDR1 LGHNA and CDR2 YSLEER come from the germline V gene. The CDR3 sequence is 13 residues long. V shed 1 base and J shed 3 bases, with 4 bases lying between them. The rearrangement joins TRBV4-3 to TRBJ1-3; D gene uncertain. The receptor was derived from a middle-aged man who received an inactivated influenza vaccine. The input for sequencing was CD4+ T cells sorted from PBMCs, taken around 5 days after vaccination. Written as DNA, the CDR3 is TGCGCCAGCAGCCAAGTAGATGGAAACACCATATATTTT. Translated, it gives CASSQVDGNTIYF.